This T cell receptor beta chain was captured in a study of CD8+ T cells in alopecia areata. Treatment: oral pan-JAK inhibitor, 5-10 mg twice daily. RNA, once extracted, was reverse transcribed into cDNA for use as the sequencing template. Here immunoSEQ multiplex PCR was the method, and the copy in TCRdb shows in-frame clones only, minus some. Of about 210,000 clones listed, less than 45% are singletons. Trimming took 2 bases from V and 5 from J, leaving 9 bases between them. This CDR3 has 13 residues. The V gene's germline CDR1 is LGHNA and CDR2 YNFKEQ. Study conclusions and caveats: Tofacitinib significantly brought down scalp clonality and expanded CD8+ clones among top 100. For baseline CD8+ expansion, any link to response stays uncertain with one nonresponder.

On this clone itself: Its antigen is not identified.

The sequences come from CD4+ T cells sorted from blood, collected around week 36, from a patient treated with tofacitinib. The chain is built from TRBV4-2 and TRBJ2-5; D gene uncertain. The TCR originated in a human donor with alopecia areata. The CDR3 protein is CASSQNSGETQYF. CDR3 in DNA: TGTGCCAGCAGCCAAAATTCCGGGGAGACCCAGTACTTC.